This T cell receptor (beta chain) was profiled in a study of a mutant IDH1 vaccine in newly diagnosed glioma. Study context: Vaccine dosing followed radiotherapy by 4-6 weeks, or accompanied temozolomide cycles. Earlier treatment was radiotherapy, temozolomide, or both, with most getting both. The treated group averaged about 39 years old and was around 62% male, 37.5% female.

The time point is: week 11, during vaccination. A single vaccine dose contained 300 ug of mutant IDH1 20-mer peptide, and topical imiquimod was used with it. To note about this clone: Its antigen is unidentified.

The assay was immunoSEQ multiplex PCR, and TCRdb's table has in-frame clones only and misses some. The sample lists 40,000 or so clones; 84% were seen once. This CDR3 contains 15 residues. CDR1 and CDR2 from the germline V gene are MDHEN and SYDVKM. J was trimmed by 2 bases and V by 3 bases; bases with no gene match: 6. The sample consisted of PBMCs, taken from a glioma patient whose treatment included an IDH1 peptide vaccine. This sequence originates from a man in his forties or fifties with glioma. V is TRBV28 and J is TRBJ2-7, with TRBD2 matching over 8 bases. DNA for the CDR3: TGTGCCAGCAGTTTGGGGGTAGCGGGAACCTACGAGCAGTACTTC. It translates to CASSLGVAGTYEQYF. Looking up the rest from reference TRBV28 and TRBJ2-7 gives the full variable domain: DVKVTQSSRYLVKRTGEKVFLECVQDMDHENMFWYRQDPGLGLRLIYFSYDVKMKEKGDIPEGYSVSREKKERFSLILESASTNQTSMYLCASSLGVAGTYEQYFGPGTRLTVT.